The 17 T cell receptor beta chains below all came from one sample that was sequenced in a study of shared T cell receptors in the human thymus. Sequenced by immunoSEQ multiplex PCR; TCRdb stores in-frame clones only, minus some. The sample yields around 340,000 clones, 85% to 95% seen once. Material: thymocytes. Every receptor here comes from a human donor.

The chain links TRBV19 to TRBJ2-2; a possible D gene is TRBD2 (5 bases). The CDR3 sequence is 14 residues long. Trimming cost V 3 bases and J 5 bases, with 10 bases left between them. Per the germline V gene, CDR1 is LNHDA and CDR2 is SQIVND (reference sequence). The CDR3: CASSIPRGTGELFF. The CDR3 region has the DNA TGTGCCAGTAGTATCCCCAGAGGGACCGGGGAGCTGTTTTTT.

The chain uses TRBV19 and TRBJ2-5, with D perhaps TRBD1 or TRBD2 (6 bases each). V gave up 5 bases and J gave up 5 bases, with 21 bases separating them. Germline V CDR1 and CDR2: LNHDA, SQIVND (reference sequence). The CDR3 is 16 residues long. CDR3 bases: TGTGCCAGTAGTGGCCAGTGGGGGGCGCGGGCCGAGACCCAGTACTTC. The encoded protein is CASSGQWGARAETQYF.

The chain recombines TRBV10-2 with TRBJ1-1; 9 bases fit TRBD1. The CDR3 is 15 amino acids. J gave up 2 bases and V 8 bases, and 9 bases lay outside the gene matches. CDR1 is WSHSY, CDR2 SAAADI, per germline. CDR3 coding DNA: TGCGCCAGCTACTACGGGACAGGGCCCAACACTGAAGCTTTCTTT. Its protein product is CASYYGTGPNTEAFF.

This rearrangement joins TRBV6-1 to TRBJ2-1; 7 bases agree with TRBD2. The CDR3 has 16 amino acids. V lost 2 bases to trimming and J lost 4 bases; unmatched junction nucleotides: 8. The germline CDR1 and CDR2 sequences are MNHNS and SASEGT. CDR3 sequence: CASSEKSGKEYNEQFF. DNA for the CDR3: TGTGCCAGCAGTGAAAAGAGCGGGAAAGAGTACAATGAGCAGTTCTTC.

The rearrangement joins TRBV13 to TRBJ1-1; 12 bases fit TRBD1. The V and J ends lost 5 bases and 5 bases, in that order; junction bases with no gene match: 3. From germline, CDR1 is PRHDT and CDR2 FYEKMQ (reference sequence). This CDR3 spans 14 amino acids. The CDR3 here is CASSRDRGRTEAFF. In DNA form, the CDR3 reads TGTGCCAGCAGCCGGGACAGGGGGCGGACTGAAGCTTTCTTT.

The chain links TRBV6-5 to TRBJ1-1; no clear D. This CDR3 comprises 13 residues. The ends were cut back, 5 bases at V and 1 base at J, with 8 bases in the middle. Germline CDR1 is MNHEY and CDR2 is SVGAGI. CDR3 in amino acids: CASSRGSNTEAFF. CDR3 bases: TGTGCCAGCAGTCGGGGATCGAACACTGAAGCTTTCTTT.

The J gene is TRBJ2-7, the V gene TRBV7-9; TRBD1 agrees at 10 bases. V gave up 5 bases and J gave up 3 bases; unmatched junction bases: 4. Germline-derived CDR1 and CDR2 are SEHNR and FQNEAQ (reference sequence). The length of the CDR3 is 14 residues. The CDR3 DNA reads as TGTGCCAGCAGCGGACAGGGGGTCGGCTACGAGCAGTACTTC. Translated, it gives CASSGQGVGYEQYF.

The CDR3 DNA reads as TGCGCCAGCAGCCAAGATAATGTGGTGACGATCCCCGGGGAGCTGTTTTTT. This sequence encodes CASSQDNVVTIPGELFF. This sequence joins TRBV4-1 and TRBJ2-2; D uncertain. The V end was cut by 0 bases, the J end by 6 bases, with 17 bases between. The germline gives CDR1 MGHRA, CDR2 YSYEKL. The CDR3 length is 17 residues.

The chain is built from TRBV7-9 and TRBJ2-7, with TRBD2 matching 8 bases. Per germline, CDR1 SEHNR and CDR2 FQNEAQ (reference sequence). After removal of 5 bases from V and 2 bases from J, the junction contained 11 bases not matched to a gene. This CDR3 comprises 16 residues. CDR3 in amino acids: CASSPLREGSPYEQYF. CDR3 DNA: TGTGCCAGCAGCCCCCTCCGGGAGGGATCACCCTACGAGCAGTACTTC.

The J gene is TRBJ1-2, the V gene TRBV5-5; tentatively, D is TRBD1 (5 bases). Germline V CDR1 and CDR2: SGHKS, YYEKEE (reference sequence). The CDR3 consists of 17 residues. V lost 3 bases and J 2 bases, leaving 20 bases between the germline ends. The CDR3 bases are TGTGCCAGCAGCTCCATCGAGTCCCGGGACGTGAACTATGGCTACACCTTC. Its protein is CASSSIESRDVNYGYTF. Full variable domain (outside the CDR3, taken from reference TRBV5-5 and TRBJ1-2): DAGVTQSPTHLIKTRGQQVTLRCSPISGHKSVSWYQQVLGQGPQFIFQYYEKEERGRGNFPDRFSARQFPNYSSELNVNALLLGDSALYLCASSSIESRDVNYGYTFGSGTRLTVV.

The chain joins TRBV5-6 to TRBJ2-1; maybe TRBD2 (6 bases). This CDR3 comprises 18 residues. Germline V gene sequence: CDR1 SGHDT, CDR2 YYEEEE. V lost 4 bases, J lost 5 bases, and 25 bases lay in between. Written as DNA, the CDR3 is TGTGCCAGCAGCGATGAGATGTCAGGAGCGGGCGGGGACAATGAGCAGTTCTTC. It is translated as CASSDEMSGAGGDNEQFF.

The chain links TRBV4-1 to TRBJ2-1, with D possibly being TRBD1 or TRBD2 (5 bases each). From germline, CDR1 is MGHRA and CDR2 YSYEKL. CDR3 length: 15 amino acids. V dropped 3 bases and J dropped 6 bases, with 15 bases sitting between them. DNA for the CDR3: TGCGCCAGCAGCCATTTTGGCCGGGGCCGCAATGAGCAGTTCTTC. The encoded protein is CASSHFGRGRNEQFF.

The chain recombines TRBV4-2 with TRBJ2-1, with D uncertain. V gave up 4 bases and J gave up 4 bases, with 8 bases separating them. CDR1 LGHNA and CDR2 YNFKEQ come from the germline V gene. The length of the CDR3 is 13 residues. The CDR3 nucleotides are TGTGCCAGCAGCCGTCGGACGTACAATGAGCAGTTCTTC. This translates into CASSRRTYNEQFF.

The V gene is TRBV28, the J gene TRBJ2-7, with a weak D call TRBD1 (6 bases). Germline CDR1 reads MDHEN; CDR2 reads SYDVKM. This CDR3 has 15 residues. V dropped 6 bases and J dropped 2 bases, with 17 bases sitting between them. CDR3 sequence: CASSLTGTHAYEQYF. The CDR3 coding sequence is TGTGCCAGCAGCCTCACCGGGACACACGCCTACGAGCAGTACTTC. The entire variable domain, with the rest obtained from reference TRBV28 and TRBJ2-7, is as follows: DVKVTQSSRYLVKRTGEKVFLECVQDMDHENMFWYRQDPGLGLRLIYFSYDVKMKEKGDIPEGYSVSREKKERFSLILESASTNQTSMYLCASSLTGTHAYEQYFGPGTRLTVT.

This rearrangement joins TRBV5-1 to TRBJ1-1; 9 nucleotides line up with TRBD1. Germline V gene data show CDR1 as SGHRS and CDR2 as YFSETQ. This CDR3 is built from 18 residues. V dropped 1 base and J dropped 5; count of bases not matched to a gene: 15. The CDR3 sequence is CASSLTNAEQGALTEAFF. The CDR3 bases are TGCGCCAGCAGCTTGACGAACGCAGAACAGGGGGCCCTGACTGAAGCTTTCTTT.

The rearrangement links TRBV7-9 to TRBJ2-7; 15 bases are shared with TRBD2. The CDR3 totals 18 residues. Germline V gene data show CDR1 as SEHNR and CDR2 as FQNEAQ (reference sequence). V gave up 3 bases and J gave up 5 bases; unmatched junction bases: 11. CDR3 in amino acids: CASSFPGQGLAGGNEQYF. The DNA for the CDR3 is TGTGCCAGCAGCTTTCCGGGACAGGGACTAGCGGGAGGCAACGAGCAGTACTTC.

The rearrangement joins TRBV27 to TRBJ2-1; TRBD1 matches at 9 bases. This CDR3 is 16 amino acids long. CDR1 is MNHEY and CDR2 is SMNVEV in the germline V gene (reference sequence). V lost 5 bases, J lost 7 bases, and 12 bases stayed unmatched. The CDR3 loop is CASSTFGTGYQNEQFF. Written as DNA, the CDR3 is TGTGCCAGCAGTACCTTCGGGACAGGGTATCAAAATGAGCAGTTCTTC.